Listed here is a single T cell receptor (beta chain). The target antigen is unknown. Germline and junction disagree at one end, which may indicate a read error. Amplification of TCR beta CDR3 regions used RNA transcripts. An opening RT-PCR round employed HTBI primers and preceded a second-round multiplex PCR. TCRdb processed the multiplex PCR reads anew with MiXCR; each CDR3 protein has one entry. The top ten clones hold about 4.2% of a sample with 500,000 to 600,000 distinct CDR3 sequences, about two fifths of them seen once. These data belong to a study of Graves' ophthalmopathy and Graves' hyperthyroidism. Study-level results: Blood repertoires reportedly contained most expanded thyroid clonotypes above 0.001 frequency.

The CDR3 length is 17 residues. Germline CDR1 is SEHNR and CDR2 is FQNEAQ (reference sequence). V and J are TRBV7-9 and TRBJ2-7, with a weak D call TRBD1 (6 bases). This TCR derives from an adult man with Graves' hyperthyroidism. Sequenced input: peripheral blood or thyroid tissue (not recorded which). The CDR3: CANSSRGRVRDTYEQYF. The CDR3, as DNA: TGTGCCAACAGCTCCAGGGGACGGGTTAGGGATACCTACGAGCAGTACTTC.